The 17 T cell receptor beta chains below come from one sample, sequenced in a study of Tregs in tolerant kidney transplant recipients. The table came from immunoSEQ multiplex PCR; TCRdb's copy has only in-frame clones and leaves some out. The sample yields approximately 60,000 clones, over 75% seen once. The nonmyeloablative bone marrow transplants came from related graft donors, with transient mixed chimerism. The sequenced sample was CD4+ T cells from blood (PBMCs), obtained 6 months after the transplant. Receptor source: a human patient who received a combined kidney and bone marrow transplant. These T cells may partly come from the graft donor.

The table lists this clone with a count of one. The J gene is TRBJ1-2, the V gene TRBV18, with D possibly being TRBD1 (5 bases). Deletions cut 0 bases from V and 3 bases from J, with 8 bases between. The CDR3 spans 14 residues. Germline lookup yields CDR1 KGHSH and CDR2 LQKENI. CDR3 coding DNA: TGTGCCAGCTCACCACCGGGGCAGGACTATGGCTACACCTTC. Translating gives CASSPPGQDYGYTF.

This clone is a singleton in its sample. CDR3 amino acids: CASSQVVGESEQYF. The CDR3 DNA follows: TGCGCCAGCAGCCAAGTTGTAGGGGAAAGCGAGCAGTACTTC. The gene calls are TRBV4-3 and TRBJ2-7; perhaps TRBD1 as D (5 bases). The V gene lost 1 base and the J gene lost 6 bases, with 13 bases spanning the gap. CDR1 and CDR2 (germline): LGHNA, YSLEER. The CDR3 runs to 14 residues.

Here the CDR3 reads CSANGQGTGTEAFF. The DNA of the CDR3 is TGCAGCGCCAATGGACAGGGAACGGGCACTGAAGCTTTCTTT. J is TRBJ1-1 and V is TRBV29-1, with TRBD1 identical over 8 bases. Germline-derived CDR1 and CDR2 are SQVTM and ANQGSEA. There are 14 residues in the CDR3. The V segment lost 7 bases and the J segment 4 bases; nucleotides outside the gene matches: 11.

This clone was counted a few times. The V call is TRBV2, the J call TRBJ2-1, with D tentatively TRBD2 (5 bases). Germline CDR1 is SNHLY and CDR2 is FYNNEI. Trimming removed 4 bases at V and 9 bases at J, with 13 bases between. There are 13 residues in the CDR3. The CDR3 protein is CASSGQRAGEQFF. The CDR3 DNA reads TGTGCCAGCAGTGGTCAGAGGGCGGGTGAGCAGTTCTTC.

The chain links TRBV7-2 to TRBJ2-5, with D possibly TRBD2 on 5 matching bases. CDR1 and CDR2 from the germline V gene are SGHTA and FQGNSA. CDR3 length equals 15 residues. Trimming took 2 bases from V and 2 from J, leaving 12 bases between them. The CDR3 reads CASSLRTGPQETQYF. In nucleotides, the CDR3 is TGTGCCAGCAGCTTACGGACTGGCCCTCAAGAGACCCAGTACTTC. The entire variable domain, with the rest obtained from reference TRBV7-2 and TRBJ2-5, is as follows: GAGVSQSPSNKVTEKGKDVELRCDPISGHTALYWYRQSLGQGLEFLIYFQGNSAPDKSGLPSDRFSAERTGGSVSTLTIQRTQQEDSAVYLCASSLRTGPQETQYFGPGTRLLVL.

The chain employs TRBV10-3 and TRBJ2-1; 7 bases align to TRBD2. The CDR3 has 13 amino acids. With 10 bases clipped from V and 0 bases from J, the junction kept 3 bases outside the gene matches. CDR1 ENHRY and CDR2 SYGVKD come from the germline V gene. The CDR3 is CATSSGSYNEQFF. The CDR3, as DNA: TGTGCCACGTCTAGCGGCTCCTACAATGAGCAGTTCTTC.

V gene TRBV5-4 combines with J gene TRBJ2-3, with TRBD2 identical over 7 bases. Trimming at V came to 4 bases and at J to 3 bases, leaving 5 bases not matched to a gene. Looked up from germline, CDR1 is SGHNT and CDR2 is YYREEE (reference sequence). The CDR3 is 14 amino acids. CDR3 sequence (DNA): TGTGCCAGCAGCCCTGGACTAGGGACAGATACGCAGTATTTT. Translating it yields CASSPGLGTDTQYF.

The V and J genes are TRBV2 and TRBJ1-1, with TRBD1 identical over 9 bases. CDR1 SNHLY and CDR2 FYNNEI come from the germline V gene. This CDR3 contains 14 residues. J gave up 5 bases and V 7 bases, and 8 bases lay outside the gene matches. The CDR3 loop is CASNTYDRGTEAFF. Here the CDR3 DNA reads TGTGCCAGCAACACTTACGACAGGGGGACTGAAGCTTTCTTT.

This clone appeared a few times. V gene TRBV7-3 combines with J gene TRBJ2-5, with D hard to call. Trimming removed 2 bases at V and 7 bases at J, with 11 bases between. The CDR3 runs 13 residues. CDR1 is SGHTA, CDR2 FQGTGA, per germline. The CDR3 nucleotides read TGTGCCAGCAGCTTAGAACTATTGGGGACCCAGTACTTC. Residues: CASSLELLGTQYF.

The J gene is TRBJ2-5, the V gene TRBV4-1, with TRBD2 identical over 8 bases. The V and J ends lost 4 bases and 1 base, in that order; junction bases with no gene match: 11. CDR3 length: 17 amino acids. The germline V gene encodes CDR1 MGHRA and CDR2 YSYEKL. CDR3 in amino acids: CASSPSRVAGSQETQYF. CDR3 nucleotide sequence: TGCGCCAGCAGCCCCTCGAGAGTAGCGGGAAGCCAAGAGACCCAGTACTTC.

The rearrangement links TRBV19 to TRBJ1-3; a weak D match, TRBD1 (6 bases). The V end lost 3 bases, the J end lost 0 bases, and 12 bases lay between the germline ends. Germline lookup yields CDR1 LNHDA and CDR2 SQIVND (reference sequence). The CDR3 consists of 16 residues. Here the CDR3 reads CASSIEGQSSGNTIYF. DNA for the CDR3: TGTGCCAGTAGTATTGAGGGACAAAGCTCTGGAAACACCATATATTTT.

The chain couples TRBV5-1 to TRBJ2-2; tentatively, D is TRBD2 (5 bases). The length of the CDR3 is 16 residues. The V gene's germline CDR1 is SGHRS and CDR2 YFSETQ. V lost 4 bases, J lost 4 bases, and 17 bases lay in between. The chain's CDR3 is CASSPFLGLPTGELFF. The DNA of the CDR3 is TGCGCCAGCAGCCCTTTTTTAGGACTCCCCACCGGGGAGCTGTTTTTT.

The rearrangement links TRBV6-5 to TRBJ2-3, with 10 positions matching TRBD1. V shed 7 bases and J 3 bases; nucleotides not matched to a gene: 7. There are 15 residues in the CDR3. The germline V gene has CDR1 MNHEY and CDR2 SVGAGI. For the CDR3, the DNA is TGTGCCAGCATGTGTCCGGGACAGGGGACAGATACGCAGTATTTT. It encodes CASMCPGQGTDTQYF.

About this clone itself: The sample has other DNA sequences that encode this CDR3 too. V usage is TRBV7-2 and J usage is TRBJ2-5; 7 bases are a match to TRBD2. Germline V gives CDR1 SGHTA, CDR2 FQGNSA. The CDR3 totals 13 residues. V lost 3 bases to trimming and J lost 3 bases; unmatched junction nucleotides: 1. The CDR3 loop is CASSFAGEETQYF. Here the CDR3 DNA reads TGTGCCAGCAGCTTCGCGGGAGAAGAGACCCAGTACTTC. Variable domain in full (rest from reference TRBV7-2 and TRBJ2-5): GAGVSQSPSNKVTEKGKDVELRCDPISGHTALYWYRQSLGQGLEFLIYFQGNSAPDKSGLPSDRFSAERTGGSVSTLTIQRTQQEDSAVYLCASSFAGEETQYFGPGTRLLVL.

The chain couples TRBV2 to TRBJ1-5; TRBD1 matches at 10 bases. Germline CDR1 is SNHLY and CDR2 is FYNNEI. The CDR3 spans 16 residues. Trimming took 6 bases from V and 7 from J; bases not matched to a gene: 12. CDR3 in DNA: TGTGCCAGCAGGAAGACAGGGGGCGCGCTCACACAGCCCCAGCATTTT. Residues: CASRKTGGALTQPQHF.

As concerns this clone: The limits of the CDR3 on the DNA are not certain, so only TCRdb's listed CDR3 is given. The chain uses TRBV6-6 and TRBJ2-7; the table names TRBD2, a call not compared with the DNA. Counting both end residues, the CDR3 totals 12 amino acids. CDR1 is MNHNY and CDR2 is SVGAGI in the germline V gene (reference sequence). CDR3 loop: CASSYVGEGSYF.

The chain is built from TRBV5-1 and TRBJ1-2; possible D gene TRBD1, 5 bases. The germline CDR1 and CDR2 sequences are SGHRS and YFSETQ. The germline V and J ends were trimmed by 4 bases and 8 bases, with 15 bases remaining between them. This CDR3 is built from 13 residues. CDR3 bases: TGCGCCAGCAGCGGATCAGCAGGGTACGGCTACACCTTC. Translated: CASSGSAGYGYTF.